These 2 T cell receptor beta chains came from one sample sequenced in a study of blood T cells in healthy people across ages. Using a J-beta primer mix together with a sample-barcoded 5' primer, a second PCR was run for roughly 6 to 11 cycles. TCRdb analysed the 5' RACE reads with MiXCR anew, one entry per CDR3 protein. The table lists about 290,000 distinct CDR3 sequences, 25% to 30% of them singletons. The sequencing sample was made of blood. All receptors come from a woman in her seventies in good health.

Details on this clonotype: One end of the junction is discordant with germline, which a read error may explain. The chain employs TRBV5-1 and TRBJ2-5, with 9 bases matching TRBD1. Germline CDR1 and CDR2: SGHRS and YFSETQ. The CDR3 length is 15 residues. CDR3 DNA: TGCGCCAGCAGCTTGTTAGGACAGGGGAGAGAGACCCGGTACTTC. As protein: CASSLLGQGRETRYF.

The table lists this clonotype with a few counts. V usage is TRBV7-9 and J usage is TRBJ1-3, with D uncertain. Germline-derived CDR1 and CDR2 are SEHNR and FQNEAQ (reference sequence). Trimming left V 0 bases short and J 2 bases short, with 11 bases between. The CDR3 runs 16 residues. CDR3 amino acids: CASSLAGWGTGNTIYF. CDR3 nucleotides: TGTGCCAGCAGCTTAGCGGGTTGGGGTACTGGAAACACCATATATTTT.